This TCR beta chain came from a study of blood T cell repertoires in COVID-19. Generated by immunoSEQ multiplex PCR, the TCRdb table keeps only in-frame clones and is missing some. The sample carries under 150,000 clones, 75% to 90% recorded once. The CDR3 totals 13 residues. V was cut by 6 bases and J by 4 bases, with 9 bases left in between. The chain couples TRBV12-3 or TRBV12-4 to TRBJ2-2; a possible D gene is TRBD1 (6 bases). This clonotype was sampled from a woman aged 55-69 years with active COVID-19. Sequencing was carried out using peripheral blood. The DNA of the CDR3 is TGTGCCAGCAGGCAGGGGAGCACCGGGGAGCTGTTTTTT. It is translated as CASRQGSTGELFF.